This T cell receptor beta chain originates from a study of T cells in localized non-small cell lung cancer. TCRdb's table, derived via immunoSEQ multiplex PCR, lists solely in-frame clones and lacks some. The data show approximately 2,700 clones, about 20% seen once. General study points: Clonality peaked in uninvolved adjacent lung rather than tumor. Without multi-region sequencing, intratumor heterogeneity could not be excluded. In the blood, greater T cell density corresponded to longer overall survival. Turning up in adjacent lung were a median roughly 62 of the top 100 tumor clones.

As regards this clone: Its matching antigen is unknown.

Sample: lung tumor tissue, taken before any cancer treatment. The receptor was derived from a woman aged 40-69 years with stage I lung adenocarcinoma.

CDR3 protein: CASSPLGPGSGNTIYF. CDR3 bases: TGTGCCAGCTCTCCTCTGGGGCCTGGATCTGGAAACACCATATATTTT. The chain employs TRBV14 and TRBJ1-3; tentatively, D is TRBD1 (5 bases). The V gene lost 8 bases and the J gene lost 1 base, with 18 bases spanning the gap. CDR1 and CDR2 from the germline V gene are SGHDN and FVKESK. The CDR3 loop spans 16 amino acids. Full variable domain (missing parts from reference TRBV14 and TRBJ1-3): EAGVTQFPSHSVIEKGQTVTLRCDPISGHDNLYWYRRVMGKEIKFLLHFVKESKQDESGMPNNRFLAERTGGTYSTLKVQPAELEDSGVYFCASSPLGPGSGNTIYFGEGSWLTVV.